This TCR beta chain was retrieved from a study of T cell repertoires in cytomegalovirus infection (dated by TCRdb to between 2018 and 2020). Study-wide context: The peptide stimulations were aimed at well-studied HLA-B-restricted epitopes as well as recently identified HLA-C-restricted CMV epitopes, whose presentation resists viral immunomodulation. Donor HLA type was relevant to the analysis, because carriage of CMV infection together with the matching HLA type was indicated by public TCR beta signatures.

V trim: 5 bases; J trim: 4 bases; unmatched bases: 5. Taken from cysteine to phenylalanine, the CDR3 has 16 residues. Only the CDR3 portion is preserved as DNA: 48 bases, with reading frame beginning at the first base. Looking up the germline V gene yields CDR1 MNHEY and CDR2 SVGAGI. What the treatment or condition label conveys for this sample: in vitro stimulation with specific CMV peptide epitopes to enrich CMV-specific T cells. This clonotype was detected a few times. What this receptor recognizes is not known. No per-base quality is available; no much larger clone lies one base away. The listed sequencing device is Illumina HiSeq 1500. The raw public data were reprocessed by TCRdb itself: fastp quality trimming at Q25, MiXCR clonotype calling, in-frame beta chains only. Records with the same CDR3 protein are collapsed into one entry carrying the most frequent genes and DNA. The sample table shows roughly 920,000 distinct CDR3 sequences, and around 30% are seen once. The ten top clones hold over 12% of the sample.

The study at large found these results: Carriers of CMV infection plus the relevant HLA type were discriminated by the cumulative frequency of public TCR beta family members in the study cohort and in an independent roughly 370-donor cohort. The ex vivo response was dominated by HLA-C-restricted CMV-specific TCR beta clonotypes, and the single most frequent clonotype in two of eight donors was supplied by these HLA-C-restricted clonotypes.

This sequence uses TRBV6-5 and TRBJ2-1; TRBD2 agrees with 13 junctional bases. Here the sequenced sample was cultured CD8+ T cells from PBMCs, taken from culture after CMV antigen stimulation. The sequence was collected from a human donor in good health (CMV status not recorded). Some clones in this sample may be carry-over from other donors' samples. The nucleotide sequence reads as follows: TGTGCCAGCAGTCGGGAGACTAGCGGGGGGTACAATGAGCAGTTCTTC. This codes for CASSRETSGGYNEQFF.